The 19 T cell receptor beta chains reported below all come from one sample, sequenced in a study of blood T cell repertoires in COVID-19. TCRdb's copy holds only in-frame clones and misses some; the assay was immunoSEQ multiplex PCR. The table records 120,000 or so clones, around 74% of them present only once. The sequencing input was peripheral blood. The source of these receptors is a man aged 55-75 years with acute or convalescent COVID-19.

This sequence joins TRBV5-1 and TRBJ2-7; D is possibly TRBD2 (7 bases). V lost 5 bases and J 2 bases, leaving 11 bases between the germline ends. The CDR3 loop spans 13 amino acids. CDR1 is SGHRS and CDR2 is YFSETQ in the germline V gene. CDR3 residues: CASRWEGAYEQYF. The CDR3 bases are TGCGCCAGCAGGTGGGAGGGGGCCTACGAGCAGTACTTC.

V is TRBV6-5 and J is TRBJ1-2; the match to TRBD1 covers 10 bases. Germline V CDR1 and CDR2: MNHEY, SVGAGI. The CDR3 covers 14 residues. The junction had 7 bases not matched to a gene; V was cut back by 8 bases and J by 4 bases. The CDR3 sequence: CASAGTGALYGYTF. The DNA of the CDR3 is TGTGCCAGCGCCGGGACAGGGGCTCTCTATGGCTACACCTTC.

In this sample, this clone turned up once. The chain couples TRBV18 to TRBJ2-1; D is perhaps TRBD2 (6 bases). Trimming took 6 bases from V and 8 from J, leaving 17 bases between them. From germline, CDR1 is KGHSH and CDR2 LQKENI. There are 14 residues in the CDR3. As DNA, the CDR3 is TGTGCCAGCTCCCCCCGCCGGGAGAGCGATGAGCAGTTCTTC. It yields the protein CASSPRRESDEQFF.

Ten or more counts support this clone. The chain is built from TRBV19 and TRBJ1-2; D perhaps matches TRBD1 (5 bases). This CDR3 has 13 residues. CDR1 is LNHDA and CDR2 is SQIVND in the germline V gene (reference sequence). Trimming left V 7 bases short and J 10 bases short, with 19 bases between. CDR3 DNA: TGTGCCAGTACGGAGGGGCCTCTTTTGGACTACACCTTC. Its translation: CASTEGPLLDYTF.

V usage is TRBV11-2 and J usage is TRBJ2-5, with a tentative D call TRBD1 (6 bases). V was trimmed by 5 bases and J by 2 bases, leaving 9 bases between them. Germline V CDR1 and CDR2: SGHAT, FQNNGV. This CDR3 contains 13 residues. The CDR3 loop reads CASSPDRQETQYF. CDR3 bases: TGTGCCAGCAGCCCAGACAGGCAAGAGACCCAGTACTTC. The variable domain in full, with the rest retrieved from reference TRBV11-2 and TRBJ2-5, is EAGVAQSPRYKIIEKRQSVAFWCNPISGHATLYWYQQILGQGPKLLIQFQNNGVVDDSQLPKDRFSAERLKGVDSTLKIQPAKLEDSAVYLCASSPDRQETQYFGPGTRLLVL.

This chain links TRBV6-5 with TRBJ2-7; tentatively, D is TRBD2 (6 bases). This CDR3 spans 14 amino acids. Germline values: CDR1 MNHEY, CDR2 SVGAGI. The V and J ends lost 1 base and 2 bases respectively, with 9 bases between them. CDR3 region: CASSYLGTPYEQYF. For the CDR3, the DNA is TGTGCCAGCAGTTACTTGGGGACTCCCTACGAGCAGTACTTC.

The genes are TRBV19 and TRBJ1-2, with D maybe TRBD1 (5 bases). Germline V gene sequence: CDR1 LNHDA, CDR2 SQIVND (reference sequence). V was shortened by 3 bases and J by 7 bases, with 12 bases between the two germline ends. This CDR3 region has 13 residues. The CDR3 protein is CASSMGLQIGYTF. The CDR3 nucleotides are TGTGCCAGTAGTATGGGGCTACAAATTGGCTACACCTTC.

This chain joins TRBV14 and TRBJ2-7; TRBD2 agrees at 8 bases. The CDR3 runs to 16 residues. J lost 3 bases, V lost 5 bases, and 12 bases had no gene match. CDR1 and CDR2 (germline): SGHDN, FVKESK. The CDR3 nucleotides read TGTGCCAGCAGCATAAGCGGGCTAGCGGGCGTCTACGAGCAGTACTTC. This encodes CASSISGLAGVYEQYF.

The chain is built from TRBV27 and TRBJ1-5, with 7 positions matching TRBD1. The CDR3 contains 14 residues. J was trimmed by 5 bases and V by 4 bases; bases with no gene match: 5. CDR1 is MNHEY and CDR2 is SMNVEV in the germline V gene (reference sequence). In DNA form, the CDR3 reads TGTGCCAGCAGTTCGAACAGGGGAGATCAGCCCCAGCATTTT. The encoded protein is CASSSNRGDQPQHF.

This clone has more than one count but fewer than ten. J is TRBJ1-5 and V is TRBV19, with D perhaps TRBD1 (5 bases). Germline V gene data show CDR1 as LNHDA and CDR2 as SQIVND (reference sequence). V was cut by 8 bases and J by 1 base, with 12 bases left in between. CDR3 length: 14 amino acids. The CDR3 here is CASAPGYSNQPQHF. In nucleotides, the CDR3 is TGTGCCAGTGCCCCAGGGTACAGCAATCAGCCCCAGCATTTT.

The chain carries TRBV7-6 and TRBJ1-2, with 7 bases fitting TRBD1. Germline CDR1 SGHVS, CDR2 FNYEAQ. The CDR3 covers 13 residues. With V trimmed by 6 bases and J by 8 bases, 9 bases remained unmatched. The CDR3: CASSQRQGEGYTF. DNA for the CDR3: TGTGCCAGCAGTCAACGACAGGGCGAAGGCTACACCTTC.

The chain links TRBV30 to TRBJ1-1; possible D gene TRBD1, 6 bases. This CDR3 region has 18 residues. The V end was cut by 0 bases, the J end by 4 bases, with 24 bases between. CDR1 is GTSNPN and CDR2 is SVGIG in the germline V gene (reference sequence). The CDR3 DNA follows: TGTGCCTGGAGTGTACCTCTAGCTTACAGGGACCACCTCACTGAAGCTTTCTTT. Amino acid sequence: CAWSVPLAYRDHLTEAFF.

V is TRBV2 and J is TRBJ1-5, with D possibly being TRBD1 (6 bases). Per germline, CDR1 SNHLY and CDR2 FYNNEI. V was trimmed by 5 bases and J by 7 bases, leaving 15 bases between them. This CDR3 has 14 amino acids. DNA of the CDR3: TGTGCCAGCAGTTCACAGGGTGCAGGACAGCCCCAGCATTTT. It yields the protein CASSSQGAGQPQHF.

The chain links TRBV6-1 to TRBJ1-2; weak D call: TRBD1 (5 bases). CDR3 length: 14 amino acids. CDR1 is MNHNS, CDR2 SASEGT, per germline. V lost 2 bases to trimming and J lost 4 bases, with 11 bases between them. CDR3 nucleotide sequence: TGTGCCAGCAGTGAATCTCAGGGAAGCTATGGCTACACCTTC. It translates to CASSESQGSYGYTF.

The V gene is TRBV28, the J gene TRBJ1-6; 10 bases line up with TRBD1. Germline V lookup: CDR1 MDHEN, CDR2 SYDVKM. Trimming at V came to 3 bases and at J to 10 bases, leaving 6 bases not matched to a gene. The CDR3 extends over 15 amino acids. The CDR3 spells CASSFDWTGGSPLHF. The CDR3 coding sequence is TGTGCCAGCAGTTTCGATTGGACAGGGGGATCACCCCTCCACTTT.

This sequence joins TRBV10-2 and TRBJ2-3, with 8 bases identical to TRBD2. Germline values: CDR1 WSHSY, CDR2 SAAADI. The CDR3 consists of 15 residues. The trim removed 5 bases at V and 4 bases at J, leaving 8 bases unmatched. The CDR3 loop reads CASSRLAGRPDTQYF. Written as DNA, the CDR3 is TGCGCCAGCAGTAGATTAGCGGGAAGGCCAGATACGCAGTATTTT.

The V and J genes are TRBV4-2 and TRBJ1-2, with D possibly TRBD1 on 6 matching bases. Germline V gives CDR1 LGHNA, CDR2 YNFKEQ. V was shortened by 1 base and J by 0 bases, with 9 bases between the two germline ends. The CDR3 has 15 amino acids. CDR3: CASSQGEGANYGYTF. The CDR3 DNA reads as TGTGCCAGCAGCCAAGGGGAGGGGGCTAACTATGGCTACACCTTC.

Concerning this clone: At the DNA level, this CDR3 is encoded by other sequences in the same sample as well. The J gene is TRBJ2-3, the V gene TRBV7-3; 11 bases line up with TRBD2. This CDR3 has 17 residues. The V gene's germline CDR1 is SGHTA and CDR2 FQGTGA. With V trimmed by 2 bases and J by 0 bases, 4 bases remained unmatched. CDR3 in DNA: TGTGCCAGCAGCTTACTAGCGGGGGGCTCTAGCACAGATACGCAGTATTTT. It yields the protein CASSLLAGGSSTDTQYF.

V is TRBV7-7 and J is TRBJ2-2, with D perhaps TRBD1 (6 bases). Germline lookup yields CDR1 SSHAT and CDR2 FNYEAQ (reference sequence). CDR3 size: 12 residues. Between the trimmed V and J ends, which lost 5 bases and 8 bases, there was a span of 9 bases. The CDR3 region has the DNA TGTGCCAGCAGCCCGGACAGAGGGGAGCTGTTTTTT. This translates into CASSPDRGELFF.